Below are 6 T cell receptor beta chains sequenced from a single sample in a study of blood T cell repertoires in COVID-19. Only in-frame clones appear in the TCRdb table, and some are missing; sequencing was by immunoSEQ multiplex PCR. The sample shows roughly 230,000 clones, around 81% of them seen only once. The sequenced material came from PBMCs or T cells enriched from blood (not recorded which). These receptors were collected from a man aged 45 to 65 who had recovered from COVID-19.

The chain couples TRBV9 to TRBJ2-7; D may be TRBD2 (6 bases). V shed 4 bases and J shed 2 bases, with 13 bases lying between them. Germline-derived CDR1 and CDR2 are SGDLS and YYNGEE. The CDR3 spans 14 residues. CDR3 DNA: TGTGCCAGCAGCCGGTTAGCGGAAACCTACGAGCAGTACTTC. Amino acid sequence: CASSRLAETYEQYF.

The rearrangement uses TRBV7-9 and TRBJ2-3; D is uncertain. Deletions cut 5 bases from V and 3 bases from J, with 9 bases between. CDR3 size: 13 residues. Germline V gene data show CDR1 as SEHNR and CDR2 as FQNEAQ (reference sequence). The CDR3 sequence: CASSILITDTQYF. The CDR3 DNA follows: TGTGCCAGCAGCATTCTAATAACAGATACGCAGTATTTT.

The V gene is TRBV2, the J gene TRBJ2-5; TRBD1 matches 12 bases. The V and J ends lost 4 bases and 5 bases, in that order; junction bases with no gene match: 2. CDR3 length: 14 residues. In germline, CDR1 is SNHLY, CDR2 FYNNEI. CDR3 protein: CASSAGQGAETQYF. CDR3 in DNA: TGTGCCAGCAGTGCGGGACAGGGGGCGGAGACCCAGTACTTC.

The V gene is TRBV13, the J gene TRBJ2-7, with 7 bases lining up with TRBD2. The CDR3 has 14 amino acids. V gave up 3 bases and J gave up 4 bases; unmatched junction bases: 6. Germline assignment: CDR1 PRHDT and CDR2 FYEKMQ (reference sequence). CDR3 residues: CASSFGGEGYEQYF. The CDR3, as DNA: TGTGCCAGCAGCTTCGGTGGGGAGGGGTACGAGCAGTACTTC.

The chain combines TRBV5-4 with TRBJ1-2; 9 bases fit TRBD1. The germline gives CDR1 SGHNT, CDR2 YYREEE (reference sequence). The CDR3 covers 16 residues. The V and J ends lost 3 bases and 7 bases, in that order; junction bases with no gene match: 13. Here the CDR3 reads CASSSDASGTGFGYTF. CDR3 bases: TGTGCCAGCAGCTCCGACGCATCCGGGACAGGGTTTGGCTACACCTTC. The entire variable domain, with the rest obtained from reference TRBV5-4 and TRBJ1-2, is as follows: ETGVTQSPTHLIKTRGQQVTLRCSSQSGHNTVSWYQQALGQGPQFIFQYYREEENGRGNFPPRFSGLQFPNYSSELNVNALELDDSALYLCASSSDASGTGFGYTFGSGTRLTVV.

The chain couples TRBV18 to TRBJ1-1, with a weak D call TRBD1 (6 bases). The germline V and J ends were trimmed by 3 bases and 5 bases, with 13 bases remaining between them. Germline CDR1 reads KGHSH; CDR2 reads LQKENI. The CDR3 runs to 14 residues. Here the CDR3 reads CASSPTQGRTEAFF. CDR3 DNA sequence: TGTGCCAGCTCACCGACACAGGGCCGGACTGAAGCTTTCTTT.